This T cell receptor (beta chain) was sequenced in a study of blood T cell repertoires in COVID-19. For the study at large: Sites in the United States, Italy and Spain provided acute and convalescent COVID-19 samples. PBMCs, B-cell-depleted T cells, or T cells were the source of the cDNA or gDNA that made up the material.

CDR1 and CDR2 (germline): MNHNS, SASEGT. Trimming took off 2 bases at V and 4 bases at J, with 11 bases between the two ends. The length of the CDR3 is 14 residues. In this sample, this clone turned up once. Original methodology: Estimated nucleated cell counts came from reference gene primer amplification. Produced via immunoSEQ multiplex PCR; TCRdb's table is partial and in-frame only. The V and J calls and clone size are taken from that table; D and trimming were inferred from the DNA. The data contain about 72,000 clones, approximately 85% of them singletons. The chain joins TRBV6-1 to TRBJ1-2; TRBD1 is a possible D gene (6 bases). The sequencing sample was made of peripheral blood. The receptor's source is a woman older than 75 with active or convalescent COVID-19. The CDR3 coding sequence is TGTGCCAGCAGTGAAAGCCAGGGGCCCTATGGCTACACCTTC. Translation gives CASSESQGPYGYTF.